This T cell receptor beta chain is drawn from a study of T-cell memory formation after mild COVID-19 (dated by TCRdb to the early 2020s). As for the study more broadly: TCR sequence clusters from the two donors were largely donor specific. In two donors, T-cell clones that expanded and contracted after mild COVID-19 were followed by sequencing TCRalpha and TCRbeta repertoires longitudinally. Two young, previously healthy adult volunteers, one female and one male, were included in the cohort.

Paper-wide results and their limitations: Some responding clones were detected in pre-infection memory, which suggested that pre-existing cross-reactive memory T cells had joined the SARS-CoV-2 response. Contracting CD4+ clones were located mainly in the CM and EM memory subsets, whereas CD8+ clones were found to be enriched in EMRA. The study covered only a couple of mild cases, and larger cohorts including severe cases with pre-infection samples were considered necessary. Balanced CD4/CD8 phenotypes were observed for clones contracting from day 15 to 85, whereas a bias towards CD4+ was observed for a second wave of clones expanding from day 15 to 37. The second-wave clones that peaked on day 37 were not confirmed to be SARS-CoV-2 specific.

Ficoll-Paque density gradient centrifugation was the method used to isolate PBMCs. Concerning this clonotype: Its target antigen remains unknown. No qualities accompany the bases; no much larger clone lies one base away.

V and J are trimmed by 1 base and 3 bases, and the gene matches miss 7 bases of the junction. The CDR3 sequence holds 15 residues, the cysteine and phenylalanine included. The DNA shown is the 45-base CDR3, in frame from base 1. Reading the germline V gene (reference sequence) gives CDR1 DFQATT and CDR2 SNEGSKA. Instrument on record: Illumina NovaSeq 6000. TCRalpha and TCRbeta cDNA libraries were built by 5'RACE with constant-segment primers, adding sample barcodes and unique molecular identifiers. RNA was extracted from every sample with Trizol reagent. The libraries were amplified in two PCR steps, and the second step added a second sample barcode and Illumina TruSeq adapters. The libraries were sequenced on an Illumina NovaSeq using 2 x 150 bp paired-end reads. Processing in the source paper ran as follows. With migec v1.2.7, reads were demultiplexed and then collapsed into UMI-guided consensus sequences. With mixcr v2.1.11, UMI consensuses were aligned to TRA and TRB V and J templates and assembled into clonotypes. Expanded or contracted clonotypes were those called significant by both edgeR and NoisET, with noise models trained on biological replicates. For edgeR calls, the thresholds were a false discovery rate-adjusted p below 0.01 and a log2 fold-change of 1. As an exploratory analysis of dynamics, max-normalized trajectories of the 1000 most abundant clonotypes were examined with PCA combined with hierarchical clustering. Each responding clone was given a CD4 or CD8 phenotype based on the CD4+ and CD8+ repertoires, which had been sequenced separately. The raw public data were reprocessed by TCRdb itself: fastp quality trimming at Q25, MiXCR clonotype calling, in-frame beta chains only. Every distinct CDR3 protein forms one entry, paired with its most common genes and DNA. The V and J calls shown here were made by TCRdb, not taken from the authors' results. The sample table shows some 150,000 distinct CDR3 sequences, and approximately 26% are seen once. The biggest ten clones account for roughly 25% of the sample.

The specimen was PBMCs or a T cell subset sorted from them (not recorded which). The chain is encoded by TRBV20-1 joined to TRBJ2-7; the junction holds 9 bases that match TRBD2. The sequence was obtained from an adult woman who had mild COVID-19 (a few samples of this study predate the infection). The sample titles of this study are shuffled in the database, so cell type and time point are left out; the donor was told from shared clones. In nucleotide form, the sequence is TGCAGTGCTAGAGGAGGAGGGACTAGCATCTACGAGCAGTACTTC. It specifies CSARGGGTSIYEQYF.